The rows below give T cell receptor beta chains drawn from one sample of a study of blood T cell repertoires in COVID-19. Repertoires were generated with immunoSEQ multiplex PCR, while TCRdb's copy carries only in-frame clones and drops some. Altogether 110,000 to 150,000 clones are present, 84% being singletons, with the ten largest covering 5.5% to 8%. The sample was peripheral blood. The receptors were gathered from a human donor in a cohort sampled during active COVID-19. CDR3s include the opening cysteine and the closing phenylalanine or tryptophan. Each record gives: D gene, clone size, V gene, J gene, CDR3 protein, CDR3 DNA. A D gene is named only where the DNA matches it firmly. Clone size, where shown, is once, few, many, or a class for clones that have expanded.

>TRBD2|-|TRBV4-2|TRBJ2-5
CASSQGPSGGLETQYF
TGTGCCAGCAGCCAAGGTCCTAGCGGGGGGTTAGAGACCCAGTACTTC
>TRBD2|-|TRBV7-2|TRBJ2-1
CASSLVSSGGAMVGYEQFF
TGTGCCAGCAGCTTAGTCTCTAGCGGGGGGGCCATGGTGGGCTATGAGCAGTTCTTC
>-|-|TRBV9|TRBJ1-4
CASSVDVGEKLFF
TGTGCCAGCAGCGTAGATGTCGGGGAAAAACTGTTTTTT
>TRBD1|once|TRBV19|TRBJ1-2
CASSGTGDGYTF
TGTGCCAGTAGCGGGACAGGGGATGGCTACACCTTC
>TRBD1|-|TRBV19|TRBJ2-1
CASSRKPGGNEQFF
TGTGCCAGTAGTAGGAAACCAGGGGGCAATGAGCAGTTCTTC
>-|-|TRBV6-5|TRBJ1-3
CASSYSRGGGNTIYF
TGTGCCAGCAGTTACAGCAGGGGTGGTGGAAACACCATATATTTT
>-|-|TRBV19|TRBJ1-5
CASSTRRRTGSNQPQHF
TGTGCCAGTAGTACACGCCGAAGAACAGGTAGCAATCAGCCCCAGCATTTT
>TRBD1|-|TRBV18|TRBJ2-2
CASSLYRGSDTGELFF
TGTGCCAGCTCACTATACAGGGGATCGGACACCGGGGAGCTGTTTTTT
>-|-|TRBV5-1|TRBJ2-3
CASSFSGTVTDTQYF
TGCGCCAGCAGCTTTTCCGGGACTGTCACAGATACGCAGTATTTT
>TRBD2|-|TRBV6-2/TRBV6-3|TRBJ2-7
CASSPRDAGEAYEQYF
TGTGCCAGCAGCCCTAGGGACGCGGGGGAGGCCTACGAGCAGTACTTC
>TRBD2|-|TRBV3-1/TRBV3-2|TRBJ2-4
CASSRTRGGHIQYF
TGTGCCAGCAGCCGAACCCGGGGGGGGCACATTCAGTACTTC
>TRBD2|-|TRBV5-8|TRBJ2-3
CASSPSGATQYF
TGTGCCAGCAGCCCTAGCGGGGCTACGCAGTATTTT
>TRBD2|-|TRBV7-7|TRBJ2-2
CASSRGGNTGELFF
TGTGCTAGCAGCCGGGGGGGGAACACCGGGGAGCTGTTTTTT
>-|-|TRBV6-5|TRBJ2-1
CASSRQFYNEQFF
TGTGCCAGCAGTAGACAGTTCTACAATGAGCAGTTCTTC
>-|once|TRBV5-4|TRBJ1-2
CASSFEQANYGYTF
TGTGCCAGCAGCTTCGAGCAAGCTAACTATGGCTACACCTTC
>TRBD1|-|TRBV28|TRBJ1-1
CASRNQGDTEAFF
TGTGCCAGCAGAAACCAGGGGGACACTGAAGCTTTCTTT
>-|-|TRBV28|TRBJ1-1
CASTPLMGPNTEAFF
TGTGCCAGCACTCCCCTGATGGGGCCTAACACTGAAGCTTTCTTT
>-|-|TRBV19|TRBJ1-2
CASSSRGNYGYTF
TGTGCCAGTAGTAGCCGGGGAAACTATGGCTACACCTTC
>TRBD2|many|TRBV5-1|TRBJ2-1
CASTSRGGPGNEQFF
TGCGCCAGCACCTCGCGGGGGGGGCCAGGGAATGAGCAGTTCTTC
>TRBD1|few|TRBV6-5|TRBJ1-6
CASIIRGYNSPLHF
TGTGCCAGCATCATCAGGGGGTATAATTCACCCCTCCACTTT
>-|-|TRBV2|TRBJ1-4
CASAGGPNEKLFF
TGTGCCAGCGCTGGGGGCCCTAATGAAAAACTGTTTTTT
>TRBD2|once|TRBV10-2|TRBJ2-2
CASRERGTGELFF
TGCGCCAGCAGGGAGCGGGGAACCGGGGAGCTGTTTTTT
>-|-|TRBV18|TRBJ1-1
CASSISADSEAFF
TGTGCCAGCTCTATCTCGGCGGACAGTGAAGCTTTCTTT
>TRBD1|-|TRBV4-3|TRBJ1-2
CASSLGTVPNYGYTF
TGCGCCAGCAGCCTTGGGACAGTCCCTAACTATGGCTACACCTTC
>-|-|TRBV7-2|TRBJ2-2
CASRRSGVGTGELFF
TGTGCCAGCAGACGATCAGGGGTAGGAACCGGGGAGCTGTTTTTT
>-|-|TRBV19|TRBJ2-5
CASSMLEQGQETQYF
TGTGCCAGTAGTATGTTAGAACAGGGCCAAGAGACCCAGTACTTC